Each of the 7 T cell receptor beta chains below was sequenced from the same sample in a study of blood T cell repertoires in COVID-19. The data were produced by immunoSEQ multiplex PCR, yet TCRdb's version contains in-frame clones alone and is incomplete. The sample shows around 150,000 clones, 76% of them seen only once. The source material was peripheral blood. Source of these receptors: a woman older than 75 with active or convalescent COVID-19.

The chain has TRBV5-8 and TRBJ1-1, with a tentative D call TRBD1 (5 bases). CDR3 length: 14 residues. CDR1 is SGHTS, CDR2 YDEGEE, per germline. V lost 0 bases, J lost 10 bases, and 16 bases lay in between. CDR3 protein: CASSLVSGKLGAFF. The CDR3 DNA sequence: TGTGCCAGCAGCTTGGTATCAGGGAAGTTAGGAGCTTTCTTT.

This clone was counted a single time. The genes are TRBV20-1 and TRBJ1-1, with a tentative D call TRBD1 (5 bases). There are 23 residues in the CDR3. V was trimmed by 3 bases and J by 0 bases, leaving 38 bases between them. Germline CDR1 reads DFQATT; CDR2 reads SNEGSKA (reference sequence). CDR3: CSASPPRTTRSLSQGNVNTEAFF. DNA for the CDR3: TGCAGTGCTAGTCCACCACGGACGACCCGATCTTTAAGCCAGGGTAATGTGAACACTGAAGCTTTCTTT.

The CDR3: CASSTGTGASPLHF. The CDR3 region has the DNA TGTGCCAGTAGTACCGGGACAGGGGCTTCACCCCTCCACTTT. This chain links TRBV19 with TRBJ1-6; TRBD1 agrees at 10 bases. Germline values: CDR1 LNHDA, CDR2 SQIVND (reference sequence). The junction had 3 bases not matched to a gene; V was cut back by 4 bases and J by 9 bases. This CDR3 spans 14 amino acids.

This clone was detected only a few times. The V call is TRBV19, the J call TRBJ1-1; 10 nucleotides line up with TRBD1. The ends lost 5 bases at V and 1 base at J; junction bases unmatched: 1. Germline CDR1 LNHDA, CDR2 SQIVND (reference sequence). This CDR3 comprises 14 residues. CDR3 bases: TGTGCCAGTAGTGACAGGGGGCGGAACACTGAAGCTTTCTTT. Its translation: CASSDRGRNTEAFF.

The chain carries TRBV7-3 and TRBJ2-5; 14 nucleotides line up with TRBD2. V dropped 2 bases and J dropped 1; count of bases not matched to a gene: 0. The CDR3 is 16 residues long. CDR1 SGHTA and CDR2 FQGTGA come from the germline V gene. CDR3 DNA: TGTGCCAGCAGCTTAGGACTAGCGGGGGGCCAAGAGACCCAGTACTTC. As protein: CASSLGLAGGQETQYF. The full variable domain, its missing parts supplied by reference TRBV7-3 and TRBJ2-5, is GAGVSQTPSNKVTEKGKYVELRCDPISGHTALYWYRQSLGQGPEFLIYFQGTGAADDSGLPNDRFFAVRPEGSVSTLKIQRTERGDSAVYLCASSLGLAGGQETQYFGPGTRLLVL.

Only a few counts were recorded for this clone. The V gene is TRBV5-1, the J gene TRBJ2-4; no reliable D call. V was shortened by 4 bases and J by 7 bases, with 12 bases between the two germline ends. Germline CDR1 reads SGHRS; CDR2 reads YFSETQ. This CDR3 has 13 residues. The CDR3 loop is CASSGDSSNIQYF. CDR3 nucleotide sequence: TGCGCCAGCAGCGGAGATAGTTCGAACATTCAGTACTTC.

This rearrangement joins TRBV18 to TRBJ1-6; 12 bases line up with TRBD1. Germline V gene sequence: CDR1 KGHSH, CDR2 LQKENI. The V segment lost 3 bases and the J segment 9 bases; nucleotides outside the gene matches: 12. The CDR3 covers 18 residues. The DNA for the CDR3 is TGTGCCAGCTCACCGGGACAGGGGGCGGTCCTTCGTAGTTCACCCCTCCACTTT. Its translation is CASSPGQGAVLRSSPLHF.